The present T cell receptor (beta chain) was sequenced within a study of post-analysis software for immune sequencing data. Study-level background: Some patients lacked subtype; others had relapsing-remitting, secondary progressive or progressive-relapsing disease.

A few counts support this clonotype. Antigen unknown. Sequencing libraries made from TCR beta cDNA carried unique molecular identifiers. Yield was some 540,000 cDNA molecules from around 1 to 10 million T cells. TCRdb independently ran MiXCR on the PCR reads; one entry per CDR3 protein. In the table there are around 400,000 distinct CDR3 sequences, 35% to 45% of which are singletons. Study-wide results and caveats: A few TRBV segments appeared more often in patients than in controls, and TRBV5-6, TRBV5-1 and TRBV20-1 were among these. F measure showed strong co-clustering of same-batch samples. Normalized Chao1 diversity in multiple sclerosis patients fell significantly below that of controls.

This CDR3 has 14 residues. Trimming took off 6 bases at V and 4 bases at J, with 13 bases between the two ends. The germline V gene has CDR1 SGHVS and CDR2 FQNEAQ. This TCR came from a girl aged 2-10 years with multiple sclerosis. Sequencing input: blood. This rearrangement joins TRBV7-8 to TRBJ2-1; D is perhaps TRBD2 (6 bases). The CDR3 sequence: CASRGRETYNEQFF. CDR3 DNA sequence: TGTGCCAGCAGGGGACGGGAGACGTACAATGAGCAGTTCTTC. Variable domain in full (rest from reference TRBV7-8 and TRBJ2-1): GAGVSQSPRYKVAKRGQDVALRCDPISGHVSLFWYQQALGQGPEFLTYFQNEAQLDKSGLPSDRFFAERPEGSVSTLKIQRTQQEDSAVYLCASRGRETYNEQFFGPGTRLTVL.